The TCR beta chain under discussion was sequenced for a study of blood T cell repertoires in COVID-19. Study background: Collection of acute and convalescent COVID-19 samples took place in the United States, Italy and Spain.

Data came from immunoSEQ multiplex PCR; TCRdb stores just in-frame clones and leaves some out. The sample lists 310,000 or so clones, 70% to 90% occurring once. As regards this clone: In the same sample, other DNA sequences code for this CDR3.

Trimming pared 2 bases from V and 4 bases from J, leaving 9 bases between. CDR1 GTSNPN and CDR2 SVGIG come from the germline V gene (reference sequence). The CDR3 extends over 13 amino acids. The V gene is TRBV30, the J gene TRBJ1-3; D is possibly TRBD1 (6 bases). Sample: PBMCs or T cells enriched from blood (not recorded which). The TCR was taken from a woman younger than 45 who had recovered from COVID-19. The CDR3, as DNA: TGTGCCTGGAGTCAGGGGTCGGGAAACACCATATATTTT. This encodes CAWSQGSGNTIYF.